A single sample is the source of the 21 T cell receptor beta chains below, sequenced in a study of blood T cell repertoires in COVID-19. Method: immunoSEQ multiplex PCR; TCRdb's copy keeps in-frame clones and lacks some. In the table there are a few hundred thousand clones, about nine tenths of which are singletons. What was sequenced was PBMCs or T cells enriched from blood (not recorded which). These receptors were taken from a woman between 50 and 59 years old who had recovered from COVID-19.

The J gene is TRBJ1-2, the V gene TRBV27; 9 nucleotides line up with TRBD1. The ends lost 6 bases at V and 5 bases at J; junction bases unmatched: 10. The CDR3 has 15 amino acids. The V gene's germline CDR1 is MNHEY and CDR2 SMNVEV (reference sequence). CDR3 sequence: CASSAPGTGRYGYTF. The CDR3 coding sequence is TGTGCCAGCAGCGCTCCCGGGACAGGGCGTTATGGCTACACCTTC.

The chain has TRBV7-9 and TRBJ2-1; 12 nucleotides agree with TRBD1. Germline values: CDR1 SEHNR, CDR2 FQNEAQ (reference sequence). The CDR3 runs 15 residues. Trimming cost V 7 bases and J 7 bases; bases outside gene matches: 8. The DNA for the CDR3 is TGTGCCAGCACCTCGGGACAGGGGGCATTTAATGAGCAGTTCTTC. Its protein is CASTSGQGAFNEQFF. The variable domain in full, with the rest retrieved from reference TRBV7-9 and TRBJ2-1, is DTGVSQNPRHKITKRGQNVTFRCDPISEHNRLYWYRQTLGQGPEFLTYFQNEAQLEKSRLLSDRFSAERPKGSFSTLEIQRTEQGDSAMYLCASTSGQGAFNEQFFGPGTRLTVL.

The rearrangement uses TRBV7-6 and TRBJ1-1; 9 nucleotides match TRBD1. Germline V CDR1 and CDR2: SGHVS, FNYEAQ. The CDR3 sequence is 15 residues long. With V trimmed by 5 bases and J by 5 bases, 9 bases remained unmatched. CDR3 sequence reads: CASSPNRGRGTEAFF. CDR3 nucleotides: TGTGCCAGCAGCCCAAACAGGGGGCGCGGAACTGAAGCTTTCTTT.

This rearrangement joins TRBV7-2 to TRBJ2-7; the match to TRBD2 covers 12 bases. This CDR3 region has 15 residues. V was pared by 5 bases and J by 5 bases, with 7 bases of the junction left unmatched. Germline loops: CDR1 SGHTA, CDR2 FQGNSA. DNA for the CDR3: TGTGCCAGCAGCCGGAGACTAGCGGGAGTGGACGAGCAGTACTTC. It encodes CASSRRLAGVDEQYF.

The sample holds one count of this clone. The CDR3 DNA reads TGTGCCAGCAGAATAGCTTGGGGACAGGGAAACGAGCAGTACTTC. It specifies CASRIAWGQGNEQYF. V gene TRBV5-6 combines with J gene TRBJ2-7, with 9 bases lining up with TRBD1. Germline trimming cut 5 bases from V and 5 bases from J; bases unmatched to any gene: 11. The CDR3 consists of 15 residues. Per the germline V gene, CDR1 is SGHDT and CDR2 is YYEEEE.

This clone has more than one count but fewer than ten. This chain links TRBV18 with TRBJ1-1; tentatively, D is TRBD1 (5 bases). The CDR3 spans 15 residues. CDR1 and CDR2 (germline): KGHSH, LQKENI. Trimming shortened V by 6 bases and J by 4 bases, and 18 bases separated the two germline ends. The CDR3 coding sequence is TGTGCCAGCTCCAAAGGGGAGGCCGGGGTCACTGAAGCTTTCTTT. It codes for CASSKGEAGVTEAFF.

V and J are TRBV19 and TRBJ1-1, with 7 bases matching TRBD1. The junction had 14 bases not matched to a gene; V was cut back by 2 bases and J by 2 bases. From germline, CDR1 is LNHDA and CDR2 SQIVND (reference sequence). This CDR3 region has 18 residues. The CDR3 coding sequence is TGTGCCAGTAGTATATCCCCCCCTGGACAGGCCTTTAACACTGAAGCTTTCTTT. Translating gives CASSISPPGQAFNTEAFF.

This chain links TRBV7-3 with TRBJ1-1, with D tentatively TRBD1 (6 bases). This CDR3 is built from 15 residues. V lost 1 base and J 6 bases, leaving 15 bases between the germline ends. Looked up from germline, CDR1 is SGHTA and CDR2 is FQGTGA. CDR3 residues: CASSLSSQRGSEAFF. The CDR3 DNA is TGTGCCAGCAGCTTAAGTAGCCAAAGGGGGTCTGAAGCTTTCTTT. The complete variable domain, with remaining parts taken from reference TRBV7-3 and TRBJ1-1, reads GAGVSQTPSNKVTEKGKYVELRCDPISGHTALYWYRQSLGQGPEFLIYFQGTGAADDSGLPNDRFFAVRPEGSVSTLKIQRTERGDSAVYLCASSLSSQRGSEAFFGQGTRLTVV.

With respect to this clone: Other DNA sequences in the same sample also yield this CDR3. V usage is TRBV18 and J usage is TRBJ1-1; D is unresolved. The germline gives CDR1 KGHSH, CDR2 LQKENI. The length of the CDR3 is 13 residues. V was clipped by 2 bases and J by 2 bases, with 6 bases between them. The CDR3 reads CASSPAGNTEAFF. The CDR3 region has the DNA TGTGCCAGCTCACCAGCAGGAAACACTGAAGCTTTCTTT.

V is TRBV9 and J is TRBJ1-3; TRBD1 matches at 7 bases. Trimming cost V 0 bases and J 2 bases; bases outside gene matches: 2. Germline assignment: CDR1 SGDLS and CDR2 YYNGEE. This CDR3 has 15 residues. The CDR3 sequence is CASSVDTGAGNTIYF. The CDR3 DNA sequence: TGTGCCAGCAGCGTAGACACAGGGGCTGGAAACACCATATATTTT. The full variable domain, completed using reference TRBV9 and TRBJ1-3, is DSGVTQTPKHLITATGQRVTLRCSPRSGDLSVYWYQQSLDQGLQFLIQYYNGEERAKGNILERFSAQQFPDLHSELNLSSLELGDSALYFCASSVDTGAGNTIYFGEGSWLTVV.

The chain joins TRBV19 to TRBJ2-7; 10 bases line up with TRBD2. CDR1 is LNHDA and CDR2 is SQIVND in the germline V gene (reference sequence). The trim removed 4 bases at V and 3 bases at J, leaving 6 bases unmatched. This CDR3 comprises 15 residues. The chain's CDR3 is CASSNLAGGRYEQYF. The CDR3 coding sequence is TGTGCCAGTAGTAATTTAGCGGGAGGTCGCTACGAGCAGTACTTC. The whole variable domain, remainder taken from reference TRBV19 and TRBJ2-7, is DGGITQSPKYLFRKEGQNVTLSCEQNLNHDAMYWYRQDPGQGLRLIYYSQIVNDFQKGDIAEGYSVSREKKESFPLTVTSAQKNPTAFYLCASSNLAGGRYEQYFGPGTRLTVT.

A single count supports this clone. The genes are TRBV11-2 and TRBJ1-1, with D unresolved. Germline assignment: CDR1 SGHAT and CDR2 FQNNGV. With 5 bases removed from V and 0 bases from J, the gap between germline ends came to 10 bases. The CDR3 spans 14 residues. In DNA, the CDR3 is TGTGCCAGCAGCCCTCCCCTGTTGAACACTGAAGCTTTCTTT. Translation gives CASSPPLLNTEAFF.

V is TRBV6-5 and J is TRBJ1-2; TRBD1 matches 8 bases. CDR3 size: 15 residues. The V and J ends lost 6 bases and 4 bases, in that order; junction bases with no gene match: 10. CDR1 is MNHEY, CDR2 SVGAGI, per germline. CDR3 nucleotides: TGTGCCAGCAGCCAAGGACAGGGCCTGGGCTATGGCTACACCTTC. It translates to CASSQGQGLGYGYTF.

This clone has more than one count but fewer than ten. J is TRBJ1-6 and V is TRBV5-6; TRBD1 aligns across 9 bases. This CDR3 comprises 15 residues. After removal of 3 bases from V and 6 bases from J, the junction contained 4 bases not matched to a gene. Germline CDR1 is SGHDT and CDR2 is YYEEEE. CDR3 amino acids: CASSYRDRVNSPLHF. Written as DNA, the CDR3 is TGTGCCAGCAGCTACCGGGACAGGGTTAATTCACCCCTCCACTTT.

This clone has more than one count but fewer than ten. The rearrangement uses TRBV15 and TRBJ2-1; 9 positions match TRBD2. CDR1 LNHNV and CDR2 YYDKDF come from the germline V gene (reference sequence). V shed 1 base and J 6 bases; nucleotides not matched to a gene: 7. The CDR3 sequence is 16 residues long. The CDR3 DNA follows: TGTGCCACCAGCAGAGTGCGAGCGGGAGGAGGCAATGAGCAGTTCTTC. Amino acid sequence: CATSRVRAGGGNEQFF.

V and J are TRBV25-1 and TRBJ2-1; D may be TRBD1 (5 bases). Germline CDR1 and CDR2: MGHDK and SYGVNS. Trimming took off 0 bases at V and 6 bases at J, with 18 bases between the two ends. The CDR3 covers 17 residues. CDR3 region: CASSEYTGAASGNEQFF. The CDR3 nucleotides are TGTGCCAGCAGTGAATATACTGGGGCCGCAAGTGGCAATGAGCAGTTCTTC.

This clone showed up just once. The chain has TRBV25-1 and TRBJ1-4; 7 positions match TRBD1. Germline lookup yields CDR1 MGHDK and CDR2 SYGVNS. This CDR3 spans 17 amino acids. Germline trimming cut 2 bases from V and 8 bases from J; bases unmatched to any gene: 14. The CDR3 DNA is TGTGCCAGCAGTGAAGCAAGGGGGCCCTCTCTACGGGAAAAACTGTTTTTT. Protein: CASSEARGPSLREKLFF.

The rearrangement links TRBV4-3 to TRBJ2-3; D perhaps matches TRBD2 (5 bases). Trimming took off 3 bases at V and 2 bases at J, with 12 bases between the two ends. The CDR3 extends over 15 amino acids. CDR1 and CDR2 (germline): LGHNA, YSLEER. The CDR3 loop is CASSHSGINTDTQYF. The CDR3, as DNA: TGCGCCAGCAGCCACAGCGGAATAAACACAGATACGCAGTATTTT.

This clone was picked up one time. DNA of the CDR3: TGTGCCTGGAGCCCGATAGGGGTTGAGTTTCGGGATGGCTACACCTTC. Its protein is CAWSPIGVEFRDGYTF. The chain combines TRBV30 with TRBJ1-2; a possible D gene is TRBD1 (5 bases). V was clipped by 3 bases and J by 6 bases, with 23 bases between them. Per germline, CDR1 GTSNPN and CDR2 SVGIG (reference sequence). The CDR3 sequence is 16 residues long.

J is TRBJ1-5 and V is TRBV19; 10 nucleotides line up with TRBD1. V trimming: 5 bases; J trimming: 0 bases; junction bases outside the gene matches: 10. Germline loops: CDR1 LNHDA, CDR2 SQIVND (reference sequence). This CDR3 has 18 amino acids. CDR3 amino acids: CASSARDRGTTSNQPQHF. The CDR3 nucleotides are TGTGCCAGTAGTGCCCGGGACAGGGGTACAACTAGCAATCAGCCCCAGCATTTT. The full variable domain, rest sourced from reference TRBV19 and TRBJ1-5, is DGGITQSPKYLFRKEGQNVTLSCEQNLNHDAMYWYRQDPGQGLRLIYYSQIVNDFQKGDIAEGYSVSREKKESFPLTVTSAQKNPTAFYLCASSARDRGTTSNQPQHFGDGTRLSIL.

The chain carries TRBV5-4 and TRBJ1-2; D uncertain. Trimming removed 4 bases from V and 1 base from J, with 14 bases in between. The CDR3 totals 15 residues. Germline V CDR1 and CDR2: SGHNT, YYREEE (reference sequence). In DNA form, the CDR3 reads TGTGCCAGCAGCCTTAGAGGAGGAAATAACTATGGCTACACCTTC. This sequence encodes CASSLRGGNNYGYTF. The full variable domain, with the rest looked up from reference TRBV5-4 and TRBJ1-2, is ETGVTQSPTHLIKTRGQQVTLRCSSQSGHNTVSWYQQALGQGPQFIFQYYREEENGRGNFPPRFSGLQFPNYSSELNVNALELDDSALYLCASSLRGGNNYGYTFGSGTRLTVV.